The 4 T cell receptor beta chains below come from one sample, sequenced in a study of blood T cells in healthy people across ages. It was with a sample-barcoded 5' primer and a J-beta primer mix that a second PCR of roughly 7 to 12 cycles was run. Via MiXCR, TCRdb re-called the 5' RACE reads, giving one row per CDR3 protein. The sample holds about 1.4 million distinct CDR3 sequences, approximately 60% seen once. The specimen sequenced was blood. These receptors came from a man aged 18-30 years in good health.

The chain recombines TRBV6-5 with TRBJ2-7; no clear D gene. Deletions cut 1 base from V and 0 bases from J, with 16 bases between. CDR1 is MNHEY, CDR2 SVGAGI, per germline. The CDR3 spans 17 residues. DNA for the CDR3: TGTGCCAGCAGTTACTTCGCGAAGTCGCACACCTCCTACGAGCAGTACTTC. Encoded protein: CASSYFAKSHTSYEQYF.

This clonotype was recorded a few times. The V gene is TRBV10-1, the J gene TRBJ2-3; D not resolved. V dropped 3 bases and J dropped 5 bases, with 9 bases sitting between them. Looked up from germline, CDR1 is WNHNN and CDR2 is SYGVQD (reference sequence). The CDR3 extends over 13 amino acids. This CDR3 is CASSDRPRDTQYF. CDR3 nucleotides: TGCGCCAGCAGTGACAGGCCACGAGATACGCAGTATTTT.

This clonotype came up a few times. The chain carries TRBV5-4 and TRBJ2-2; 7 bases match TRBD2. V trimming: 4 bases; J trimming: 2 bases; junction bases outside the gene matches: 2. The length of the CDR3 is 14 residues. The germline CDR1 and CDR2 sequences are SGHNT and YYREEE (reference sequence). CDR3 nucleotides: TGTGCCAGCAGCGGGGACTACAACACCGGGGAGCTGTTTTTT. This sequence encodes CASSGDYNTGELFF.

The V call is TRBV12-3 or TRBV12-4, the J call TRBJ1-2, with a weak D call TRBD1 (6 bases). V gave up 3 bases and J gave up 6 bases, with 17 bases separating them. This CDR3 comprises 15 residues. CDR3 DNA sequence: TGTGCCAGCAGTTTCAGGGGAGCCTTTCTGGATGGCTACACCTTC. Protein: CASSFRGAFLDGYTF.